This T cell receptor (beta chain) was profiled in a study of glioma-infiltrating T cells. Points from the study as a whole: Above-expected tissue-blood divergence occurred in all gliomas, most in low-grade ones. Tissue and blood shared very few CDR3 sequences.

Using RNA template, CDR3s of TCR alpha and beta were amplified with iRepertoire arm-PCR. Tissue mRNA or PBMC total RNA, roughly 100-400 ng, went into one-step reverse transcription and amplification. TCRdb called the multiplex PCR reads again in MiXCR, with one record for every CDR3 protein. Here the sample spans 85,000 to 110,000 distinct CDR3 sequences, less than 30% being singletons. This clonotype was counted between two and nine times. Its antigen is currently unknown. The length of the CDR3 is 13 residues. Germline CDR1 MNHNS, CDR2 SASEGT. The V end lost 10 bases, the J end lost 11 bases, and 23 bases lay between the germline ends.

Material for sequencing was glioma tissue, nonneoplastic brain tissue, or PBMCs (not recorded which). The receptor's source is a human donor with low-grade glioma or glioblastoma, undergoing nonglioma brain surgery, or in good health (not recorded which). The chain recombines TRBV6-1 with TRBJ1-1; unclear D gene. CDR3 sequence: CATRAADAIRAFF. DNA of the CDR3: TGTGCCACCCGGGCGGCGGACGCAATAAGGGCTTTCTTT.